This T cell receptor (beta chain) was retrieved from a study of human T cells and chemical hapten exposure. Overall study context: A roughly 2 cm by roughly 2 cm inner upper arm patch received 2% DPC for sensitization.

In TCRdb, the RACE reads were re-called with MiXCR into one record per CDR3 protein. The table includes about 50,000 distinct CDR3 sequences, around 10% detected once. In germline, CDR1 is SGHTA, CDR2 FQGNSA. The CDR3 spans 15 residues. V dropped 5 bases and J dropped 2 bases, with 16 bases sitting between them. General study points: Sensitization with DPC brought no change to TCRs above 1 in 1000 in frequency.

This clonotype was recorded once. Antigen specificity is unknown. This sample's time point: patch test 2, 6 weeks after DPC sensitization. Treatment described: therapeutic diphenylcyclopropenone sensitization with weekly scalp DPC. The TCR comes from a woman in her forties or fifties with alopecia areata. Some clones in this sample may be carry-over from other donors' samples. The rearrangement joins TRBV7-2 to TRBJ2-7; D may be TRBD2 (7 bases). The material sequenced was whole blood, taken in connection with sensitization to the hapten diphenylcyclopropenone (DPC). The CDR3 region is CASSPLGGGAYEQYF. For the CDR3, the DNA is TGTGCCAGCAGCCCCCTCGGAGGGGGGGCCTACGAGCAGTACTTC.